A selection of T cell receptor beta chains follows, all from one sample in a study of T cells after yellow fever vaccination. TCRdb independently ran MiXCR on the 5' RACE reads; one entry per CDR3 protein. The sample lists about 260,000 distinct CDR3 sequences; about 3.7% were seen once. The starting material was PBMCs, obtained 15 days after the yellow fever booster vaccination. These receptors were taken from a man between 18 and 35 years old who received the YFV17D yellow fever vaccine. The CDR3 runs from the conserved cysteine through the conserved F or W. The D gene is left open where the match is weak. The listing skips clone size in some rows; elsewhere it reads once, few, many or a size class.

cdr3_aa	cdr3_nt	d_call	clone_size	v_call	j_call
CASSQREIPGELFF	TGTGCCAGCAGCCAAAGGGAGATACCCGGGGAGCTGTTTTTT	.	many	TRBV7-2	TRBJ2-2
CASSLGKKANYGYTF	TGCGCCAGCAGCCTCGGGAAGAAAGCTAACTATGGCTACACCTTC	.	many	TRBV4-3	TRBJ1-2
CASSDVNDTQYF	TGTGCCAGCAGTGACGTAAACGATACGCAGTATTTT	.	many	TRBV25-1	TRBJ2-3
CASRPDIVYSNQPQHF	TGTGCCAGCAGACCGGACATCGTCTATAGCAATCAGCCCCAGCATTTT	.	many	TRBV12-3/TRBV12-4	TRBJ1-5
CASSLSTDGNTIYF	TGTGCCAGCAGTTTATCCACGGACGGAAACACCATATATTTT	.	few	TRBV12-3/TRBV12-4	TRBJ1-3
CASSPGTGRNSPLHF	TGTGCCAGCAGCCCCGGGACAGGGCGCAATTCACCCCTCCACTTT	TRBD1	many	TRBV7-9	TRBJ1-6
CASSLGTGGLYGYTF	TGTGCCAGCAGCTTAGGAACTGGGGGACTCTATGGCTACACCTTC	.	many	TRBV7-9	TRBJ1-2
CASTTGRGDTQYF	TGCGCCAGCACAACAGGGCGGGGGGATACGCAGTATTTT	.	many	TRBV5-1	TRBJ2-3
CASSFPGTQETQYF	TGCGCCAGCAGCTTCCCCGGGACACAAGAGACCCAGTACTTC	.	many	TRBV5-1	TRBJ2-5
CSAREVGHFPYNEQFF	TGCAGTGCTAGGGAGGTAGGACATTTTCCATACAATGAGCAGTTCTTC	.	many	TRBV20-1	TRBJ2-1
CASSLGPATEAFF	TGTGCCAGCAGCTTAGGCCCCGCCACTGAAGCTTTCTTT	.	many	TRBV7-8	TRBJ1-1
CSARYQSSGGNEQFF	TGCAGTGCTAGATATCAGTCTAGCGGGGGCAATGAGCAGTTCTTC	TRBD2	many	TRBV20-1	TRBJ2-1
CASSLALVTQYF	TGTGCCAGCAGCTTAGCCTTGGTGACCCAGTACTTC	.	many	TRBV5-5	TRBJ2-5
CASSLAGLLGQYF	TGCGCCAGCAGCTTGGCCGGCCTTTTAGGGCAGTATTTT	.	.	TRBV5-1	TRBJ2-3
CASSLALAGEHNEQFF	TGTGCCAGCAGCTTAGCCCTAGCGGGGGAGCACAATGAGCAGTTCTTC	TRBD2	many	TRBV7-9	TRBJ2-1
CASRVGDRQYF	TGTGCCAGCAGGGTGGGGGACAGGCAGTACTTC	TRBD1	.	TRBV6-5	TRBJ2-5
CASSPVGQVRSSYEQYF	TGTGCCAGCTCACCCGTAGGACAGGTCAGGAGCTCCTACGAGCAGTACTTC	TRBD1	many	TRBV18	TRBJ2-7
CASSIETGGHYGYTF	TGCGCCAGCAGCATTGAGACAGGGGGACACTATGGCTACACCTTC	TRBD1	many	TRBV5-1	TRBJ1-2
CASSLQGVGYNEQFF	TGCGCCAGCAGCTTACAGGGTGTTGGCTACAATGAGCAGTTCTTC	.	many	TRBV5-1	TRBJ2-1
CASNLMGPPDTQYF	TGTGCCAGCAACCTCATGGGGCCCCCAGATACGCAGTATTTT	.	many	TRBV7-9	TRBJ2-3
CASSQDLRRQETQYF	TGCGCCAGCAGCCAAGACCTTAGGCGGCAAGAGACCCAGTACTTC	.	many	TRBV4-1	TRBJ2-5
CSASRGESYTF	TGCAGTGCCTCTCGGGGGGAAAGCTACACCTTC	.	many	TRBV20-1	TRBJ1-2
CASSTRGVDTQYF	TGTGCCAGCAGTACACGGGGGGTAGATACGCAGTATTTT	TRBD2	many	TRBV27	TRBJ2-3
CASSARIGTEAFF	TGTGCCAGCAGCGCGCGAATTGGAACTGAAGCTTTCTTT	.	.	TRBV9	TRBJ1-1